These T cell receptor beta chains were read from a single sample in a study of neurological immune-mediated disorders. One entry per CDR3 protein results from TCRdb running MiXCR on the 5' RACE reads. Here the sample spans about 120,000 distinct CDR3 sequences, about 3.2% being singletons. Sequencing was performed on PBMCs. Receptor source: a woman under 40 with multiple sclerosis. Both conserved end residues are part of each CDR3. D genes are given only for firm matches. Only part of the rows carry a size: once, few, many, or a class if the clone is expanded.

D gene	CDR3 length	clone size	V gene	J gene	CDR3 protein	CDR3 DNA
TRBD2	15	many	TRBV6-6	TRBJ2-1	CASSSGLAGVVEQFF	TGTGCCAGCAGTTCCGGGCTAGCGGGAGTAGTTGAGCAGTTCTTC
-	16	many	TRBV5-1	TRBJ2-1	CASSGWKAGSYNEQFF	TGCGCCAGCAGCGGATGGAAGGCAGGGTCCTACAATGAGCAGTTCTTC
-	12	many	TRBV20-1	TRBJ2-1	CSALALRNEQFF	TGCAGTGCTCTAGCGCTCCGCAATGAGCAGTTCTTC
TRBD1	12	few	TRBV20-1	TRBJ2-3	CSPGQGADTQYF	TGCAGCCCGGGACAGGGCGCCGATACGCAGTATTTT
-	14	many	TRBV5-1	TRBJ1-1	CASSGDRRDTEAFF	TGCGCCAGCAGCGGGGACCGTAGGGACACTGAAGCTTTCTTT
TRBD1	15	many	TRBV7-8	TRBJ2-7	CASSPQGGTGYEQYF	TGTGCCAGCAGCCCCCAAGGGGGCACGGGCTACGAGCAGTACTTC
TRBD1	14	many	TRBV5-1	TRBJ1-4	CASKETGVQEKLFF	TGCGCCAGCAAGGAGACAGGGGTACAAGAAAAACTGTTTTTT
-	16	many	TRBV7-8	TRBJ2-5	CASSSVAMGSQETQYF	TGTGCCAGCAGCTCCGTCGCTATGGGCTCCCAAGAGACCCAGTACTTC
-	14	-	TRBV14	TRBJ2-3	CASSQARYTDTQYF	TGTGCCAGCAGCCAAGCTAGATACACAGATACGCAGTATTTT
-	14	-	TRBV10-3	TRBJ1-6	CAISESGEGSPLHF	TGTGCCATCAGTGAGTCTGGGGAAGGTTCACCCCTCCACTTT
-	14	many	TRBV7-2	TRBJ2-5	CASSLSLSGETQYF	TGTGCCAGCAGCTTAAGTCTCTCGGGAGAGACCCAGTACTTC
TRBD1	17	many	TRBV5-1	TRBJ1-1	CASSPRDRGRRHTEAFF	TGCGCCAGCAGCCCCCGGGACAGGGGGCGGCGGCACACTGAAGCTTTCTTT
TRBD2	16	many	TRBV11-2	TRBJ2-3	CASSLSGGGSTDTQYF	TGTGCCAGCAGCTTAAGCGGGGGGGGGAGCACAGATACGCAGTATTTT
TRBD2	17	many	TRBV12-3/TRBV12-4	TRBJ2-7	CASSGSKTSGSSYEQYF	TGTGCCAGCAGTGGAAGCAAGACTAGCGGGAGCTCCTACGAGCAGTACTTC
-	14	many	TRBV19	TRBJ1-2	CASRTWGDQHGYTF	TGTGCCAGTAGGACTTGGGGGGATCAACATGGCTACACCTTC
TRBD1	14	many	TRBV7-2	TRBJ2-5	CASSPNRGQETQYF	TGTGCCAGCAGCCCCAACAGGGGCCAAGAGACCCAGTACTTC
-	13	many	TRBV20-1	TRBJ1-4	CSATASTNEKLFF	TGCAGTGCTACTGCCTCAACTAATGAAAAACTGTTTTTT
TRBD1	16	many	TRBV27	TRBJ2-3	CASSTSQGESTDTQYF	TGTGCCAGCAGTACGTCACAGGGGGAGAGCACAGATACGCAGTATTTT
-	16	many	TRBV7-9	TRBJ2-1	CASSLGHGSSYNEQFF	TGTGCCAGCAGCTTAGGCCATGGGAGCTCCTACAATGAGCAGTTCTTC
-	14	many	TRBV7-2	TRBJ2-7	CASSFQPGKYEQYF	TGTGCCAGCAGCTTTCAACCGGGTAAATACGAGCAGTACTTC
-	13	-	TRBV20-1	TRBJ1-2	CSASTGLALGYTF	TGCAGTGCTAGCACGGGGTTAGCATTGGGCTACACCTTC
TRBD1	16	-	TRBV12-3/TRBV12-4	TRBJ1-2	CASSGVTGETDCGYTF	TGTGCCAGCAGTGGGGTGACAGGGGAGACAGACTGTGGCTACACCTTC
TRBD2	13	many	TRBV11-2	TRBJ2-7	CASSLSVAGEQYF	TGTGCCAGCAGCTTATCGGTAGCGGGCGAGCAGTACTTC
-	13	many	TRBV6-5	TRBJ1-2	CASSPGRNYGYTF	TGTGCCAGCAGTCCCGGACGTAATTACGGCTACACCTTC
-	12	many	TRBV20-1	TRBJ2-3	CSARGGQDTQYF	TGCAGTGCTAGGGGGGGGCAAGATACGCAGTATTTT
-	14	many	TRBV27	TRBJ2-2	CASGVQGRAGELFF	TGTGCCAGCGGCGTACAGGGTAGGGCCGGGGAGCTGTTTTTT
-	13	many	TRBV6-2/TRBV6-3	TRBJ2-7	CASSYRDTYEQYF	TGTGCCAGCAGTTACCGGGACACCTACGAGCAGTACTTC
-	14	many	TRBV7-2	TRBJ1-1	CASSFGGMNTEAFF	TGTGCCAGCAGCTTCGGGGGGATGAACACTGAAGCTTTCTTT
-	15	-	TRBV6-2/TRBV6-3	TRBJ2-7	CASSYPRPISYEQYF	TGTGCCAGCAGTTACCCCCGACCGATCTCCTACGAGCAGTACTTC
-	13	many	TRBV7-6	TRBJ2-5	CASSRDTKETQYF	TGTGCCAGCAGCAGGGACACAAAAGAGACCCAGTACTTC
-	12	many	TRBV2	TRBJ2-1	CASKGEYNEQFF	TGTGCCAGCAAAGGCGAATACAATGAGCAGTTCTTC
-	15	many	TRBV6-5	TRBJ2-7	CASSYGDLSSYEQYF	TGTGCCAGCAGTTACGGCGACCTAAGCTCCTACGAGCAGTACTTC
-	15	-	TRBV20-1	TRBJ1-4	CSARAGGATNEKLFF	TGCAGTGCTAGAGCCGGGGGGGCGACTAATGAAAAACTGTTTTTT
TRBD2	14	many	TRBV20-1	TRBJ2-3	CSAKSGRVPDTQYF	TGCAGTGCTAAAAGCGGGAGAGTCCCAGATACGCAGTATTTT
-	12	many	TRBV20-1	TRBJ1-6	CSASRTEFTLHF	TGCAGTGCCTCCCGGACGGAATTCACCCTCCACTTT
TRBD1	15	many	TRBV20-1	TRBJ1-6	CSARGAGGTNSPLHF	TGCAGTGCCAGGGGGGCAGGGGGAACAAATTCACCCCTCCACTTT
-	14	many	TRBV14	TRBJ1-2	CASSQVGGNYGYTF	TGTGCCAGCAGCCAAGTTGGAGGAAACTATGGCTACACCTTC
TRBD1	14	many	TRBV20-1	TRBJ2-7	CSAWDRARSYEQYF	TGCAGTGCCTGGGACAGGGCACGATCCTACGAGCAGTACTTC
TRBD1	12	many	TRBV7-9	TRBJ2-5	CASTRTGETQYF	TGTGCCAGCACCCGGACAGGGGAGACCCAGTACTTC
TRBD2	20	many	TRBV20-1	TRBJ2-7	CSARVVTSASGATRSYEQYF	TGCAGTGCTAGAGTCGTAACCTCGGCTAGCGGGGCTACGAGGTCCTACGAGCAGTACTTC
-	16	many	TRBV9	TRBJ1-1	CASSVGIRGRGTEAFF	TGTGCCAGCAGCGTAGGAATAAGAGGGAGAGGCACTGAAGCTTTCTTT
TRBD2	17	many	TRBV12-3/TRBV12-4	TRBJ2-1	CASSSRGTSGTYNEQFF	TGTGCCAGCAGTTCCAGGGGGACTAGCGGGACCTACAATGAGCAGTTCTTC